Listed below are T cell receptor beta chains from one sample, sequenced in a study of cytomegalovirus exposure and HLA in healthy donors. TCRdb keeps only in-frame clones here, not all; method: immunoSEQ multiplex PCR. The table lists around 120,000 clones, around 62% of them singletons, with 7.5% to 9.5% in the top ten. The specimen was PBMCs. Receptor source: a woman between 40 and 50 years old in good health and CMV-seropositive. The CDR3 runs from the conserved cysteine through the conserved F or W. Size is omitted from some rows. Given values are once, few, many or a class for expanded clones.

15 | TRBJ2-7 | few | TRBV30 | CAWSDSRQGGVEQYF
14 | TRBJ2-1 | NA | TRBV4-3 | CASSQATGVNEQFF
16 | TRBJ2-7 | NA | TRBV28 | CASSPRLGPFHDEQYF
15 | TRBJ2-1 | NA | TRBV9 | CASSVDGRSDNEQFF
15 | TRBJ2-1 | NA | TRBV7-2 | CASSLFPTSGTEQFF
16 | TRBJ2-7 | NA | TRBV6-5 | CASSSTIAGGFYEQYF
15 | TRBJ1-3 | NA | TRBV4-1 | CASSQSTGTGNTIYF
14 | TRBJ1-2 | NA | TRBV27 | CASSWSGSNYGYTF
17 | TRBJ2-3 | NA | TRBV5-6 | CASSSSASGGSTDTQYF
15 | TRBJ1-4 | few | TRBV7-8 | CASRNSGGEAEKLFF
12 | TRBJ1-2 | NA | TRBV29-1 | CSVVMGQIGYTF
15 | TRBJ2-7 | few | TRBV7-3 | CASSERAGGTYEQYF
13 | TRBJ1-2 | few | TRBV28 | CASSSGDWRGYTF
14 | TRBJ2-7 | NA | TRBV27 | CASSSRHSAAEQYF
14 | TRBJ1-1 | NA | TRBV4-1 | CASRDRSMNTEAFF
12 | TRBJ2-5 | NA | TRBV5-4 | CASSLQRETQYF
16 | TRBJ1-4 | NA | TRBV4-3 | CASSPQGRGTNEKLFF
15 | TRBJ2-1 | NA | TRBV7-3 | CASSLSSGGYNEQFF
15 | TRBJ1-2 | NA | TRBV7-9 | CASSLSWDTFYGYTF
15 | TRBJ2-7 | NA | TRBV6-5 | CASRYGSGEIYEQYF
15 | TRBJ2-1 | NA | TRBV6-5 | CASSYSGSSYNEQFF
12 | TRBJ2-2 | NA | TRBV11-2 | CASSLAAGELFF
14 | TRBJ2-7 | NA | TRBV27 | CASSLTSGNYEQYF
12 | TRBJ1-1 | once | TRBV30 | CACTPRGLEAFF
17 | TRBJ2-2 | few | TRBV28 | CASSEIAGGPDTGELFF
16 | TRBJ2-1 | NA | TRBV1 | CTSSHRRDRGFNEQFF
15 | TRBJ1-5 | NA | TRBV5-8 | CASIQRPPRHQPQHF
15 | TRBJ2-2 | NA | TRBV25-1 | CASSEHPRGSGELFF
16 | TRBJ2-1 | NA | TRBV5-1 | CASSLVLQGSYNEQFF
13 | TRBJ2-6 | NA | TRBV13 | CASSPLGANVLTF
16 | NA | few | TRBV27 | CASSDVVLAASYEQYF
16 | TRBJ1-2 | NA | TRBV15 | CATSGWGQQANYGYTF
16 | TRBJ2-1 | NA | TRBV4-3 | CASSQVGGSPYNEQFF
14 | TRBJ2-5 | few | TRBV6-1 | CASGERGYQETQYF
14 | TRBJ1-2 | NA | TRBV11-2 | CASSVGTGTYGYTF
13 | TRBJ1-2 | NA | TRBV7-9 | CASSPQGANGYTF
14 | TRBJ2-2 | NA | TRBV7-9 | CSSSLAEGPGELFF
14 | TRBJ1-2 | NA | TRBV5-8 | CASSLAGIAYGYTF
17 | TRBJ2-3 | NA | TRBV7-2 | CASSPRAGLAGPDTQYF
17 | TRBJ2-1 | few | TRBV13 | CASSLGGRAQIYNEQFF
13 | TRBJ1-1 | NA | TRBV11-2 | CASSFTRDTEAFF
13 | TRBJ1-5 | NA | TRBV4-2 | CASSQERQQPQHF
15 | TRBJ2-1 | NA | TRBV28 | CASSLKLLSYNEQFF
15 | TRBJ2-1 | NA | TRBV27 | CASSWSGSLHNEQFF
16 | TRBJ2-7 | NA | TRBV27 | CASSFLDRVNIYEQYF
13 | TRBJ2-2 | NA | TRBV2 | CASGDSGYGELLF
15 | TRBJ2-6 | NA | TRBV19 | CASSRTRAGANVLTF
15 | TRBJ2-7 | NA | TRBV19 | CASSWGSGSTYEQYF
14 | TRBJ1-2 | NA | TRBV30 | CAWSVHPVYYGYTF
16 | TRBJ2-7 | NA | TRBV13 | CASSLGGQFSSYEQYF
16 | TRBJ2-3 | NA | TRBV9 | CASSVVLAASTDTQYF
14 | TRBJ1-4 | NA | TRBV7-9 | CASSPGQTNEKLFF